The source of this TCR beta chain is a study of CD8+ T cells in alopecia areata. Study results and caveats: For lesional scalp, especially alopecia totalis/universalis, clonality was higher than in normal scalp. Tofacitinib delivered significant drops in scalp clonality and in expanded CD8+ clones among the top 100. In scalp and blood during tofacitinib, many expanded lesional clones persisted.

Treatment described: oral pan-JAK inhibitor, 5-10 mg twice daily. As for this clone: The target antigen is unknown.

Once RNA had been extracted, it was reverse transcribed into cDNA to act as the sequencing template. Using immunoSEQ multiplex PCR, the repertoire was profiled, and TCRdb retains in-frame clones only, with some absent. The sample carries approximately 210,000 clones, around 60% recorded once. This CDR3 is 14 amino acids long. Looked up from germline, CDR1 is MNHNY and CDR2 is SVGAGI (reference sequence). Losses at the gene ends were 2 bases for V and 9 bases for J; bases not matched to a gene: 5. V is TRBV6-6 and J is TRBJ1-5; 9 nucleotides line up with TRBD1. Sequenced here: CD4+ T cells sorted from blood, sampled at week 4, from a patient treated with tofacitinib. The TCR comes from a human donor with alopecia areata. CDR3 bases: TGTGCCAGCAGTTACCAACAGGGGGCCCGGCCCCAGCATTTT. This encodes CASSYQQGARPQHF.